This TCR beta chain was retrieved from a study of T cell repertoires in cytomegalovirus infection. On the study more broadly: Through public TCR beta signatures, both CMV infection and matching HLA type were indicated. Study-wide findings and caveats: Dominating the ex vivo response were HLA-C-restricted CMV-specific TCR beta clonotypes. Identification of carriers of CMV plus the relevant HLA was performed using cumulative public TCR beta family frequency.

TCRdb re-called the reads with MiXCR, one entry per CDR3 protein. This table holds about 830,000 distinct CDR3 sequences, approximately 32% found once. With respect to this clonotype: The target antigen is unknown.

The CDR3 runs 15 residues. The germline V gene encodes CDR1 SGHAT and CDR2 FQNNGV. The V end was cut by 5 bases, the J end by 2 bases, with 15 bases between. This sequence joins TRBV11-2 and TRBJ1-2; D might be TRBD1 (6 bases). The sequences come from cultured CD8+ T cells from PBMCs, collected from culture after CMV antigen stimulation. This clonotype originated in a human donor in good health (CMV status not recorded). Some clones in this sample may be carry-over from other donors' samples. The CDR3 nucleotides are TGTGCCAGCAGCAACGCAGGGGCCCTAAACTATGGCTACACCTTC. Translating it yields CASSNAGALNYGYTF.